These 13 T cell receptor beta chains were sequenced from one sample in a study of spatial heterogeneity in lung cancer. Overall study findings and caveats: Tumoral mutation counts were tracked by counts of expanded intratumoral alpha and beta TCRs.

Time point given: sample taken at primary tumor resection. What these receptors recognize is not known. TCRdb used MiXCR to reprocess the 5' RACE reads, holding one entry per CDR3 protein. The repertoire includes about 4,000 distinct CDR3 sequences, 39% of them detected once, and approximately 32% sits in the top ten. The sequencing here drew on lung tumor tissue, taken at surgery. Receptor source: a male donor with early-stage non-small cell lung cancer.

V gene TRBV3-1 combines with J gene TRBJ2-7; D remains unclear. The germline V gene has CDR1 LGHDT and CDR2 YNNKEL (reference sequence). Trimming pared 1 base from V and 6 bases from J, leaving 4 bases between. CDR3 size: 11 residues. The CDR3 sequence is CASSQGVEQYF. The CDR3 bases are TGTGCCAGCAGCCAAGGGGTCGAGCAGTACTTC.

The genes are TRBV11-2 and TRBJ2-3, with D uncertain. This CDR3 has 15 amino acids. V lost 4 bases, J lost 2 bases, and 13 bases lay in between. CDR1 is SGHAT, CDR2 FQNNGV, per germline. Here the CDR3 DNA reads TGTGCCAGCAGCTCGGCGACTTACTTCACAGATACGCAGTATTTT. It translates to CASSSATYFTDTQYF.

The chain couples TRBV7-3 to TRBJ2-1; 9 nucleotides align to TRBD1. J was trimmed by 5 bases and V by 5 bases; bases with no gene match: 7. CDR3 size: 15 residues. Germline loops: CDR1 SGHTA, CDR2 FQGTGA. In nucleotides, the CDR3 is TGTGCCAGCAGCGCGGGACAGGGATTAAACAATGAGCAGTTCTTC. It translates to CASSAGQGLNNEQFF.

This clonotype is labeled as medium-sized (0.01 to 0.1%). V and J are TRBV11-2 and TRBJ2-2, with TRBD1 matching over 8 bases. V shed 6 bases and J 5 bases; nucleotides not matched to a gene: 5. Germline CDR1 is SGHAT and CDR2 is FQNNGV. The CDR3 runs 14 residues. The CDR3 DNA reads as TGTGCCAGCAGGGGACAGGCGAGGACCGGGGAGCTGTTTTTT. Residues: CASRGQARTGELFF.

This chain uses TRBV7-9 with TRBJ2-1; 10 bases are shared with TRBD1. The V segment lost 5 bases and the J segment 8 bases; nucleotides outside the gene matches: 9. Germline V gene sequence: CDR1 SEHNR, CDR2 FQNEAQ (reference sequence). The CDR3 length is 15 residues. The CDR3 region has the DNA TGTGCCAGCAGCCTCGACAGGGGGCGCGTAGATGAGCAGTTCTTC. Protein sequence: CASSLDRGRVDEQFF.

The chain employs TRBV7-9 and TRBJ2-1; D may be TRBD1 (7 bases). Trimming pared 5 bases from V and 5 bases from J, leaving 13 bases between. Germline CDR1 SEHNR, CDR2 FQNEAQ (reference sequence). The CDR3 contains 14 residues. CDR3 sequence: CASSQGGRNNEQFF. CDR3 sequence (DNA): TGTGCCAGCAGCCAGGGGGGTCGAAACAATGAGCAGTTCTTC.

This sequence joins TRBV2 and TRBJ2-2, with D hard to call. The germline CDR1 and CDR2 sequences are SNHLY and FYNNEI. Deletions cut 5 bases from V and 3 bases from J, with 4 bases between. CDR3 length: 12 amino acids. The CDR3 protein is CASSRYTGELFF. CDR3 nucleotide sequence: TGTGCCAGCAGTAGATACACCGGGGAGCTGTTTTTT.

CDR3 in DNA: TGTGCCAGCAGCTTAAAAGGCTCGGGGGACAAACCCTACGAGCAGTACTTC. This translates into CASSLKGSGDKPYEQYF. The chain uses TRBV7-3 and TRBJ2-7; D assignment may be TRBD1 or TRBD2 (6 bases each). Looked up from germline, CDR1 is SGHTA and CDR2 is FQGTGA. The V end lost 1 base, the J end lost 2 bases, and 18 bases lay between the germline ends. CDR3 length equals 17 residues.

This clonotype has a handful of counts. The V and J genes are TRBV12-3 or TRBV12-4 and TRBJ2-5; 8 bases agree with TRBD2. V was pared by 2 bases and J by 3 bases, with 2 bases of the junction left unmatched. The CDR3 totals 14 residues. The CDR3 nucleotides read TGTGCCAGCAGTTTATTCGGGAGGGAAGAGACCCAGTACTTC. It yields the protein CASSLFGREETQYF.

The chain carries TRBV20-1 and TRBJ2-1; D is ambiguous. V lost 4 bases and J 9 bases, leaving 13 bases between the germline ends. Germline V gene lookup returns CDR1 DFQATT and CDR2 SNEGSKA (reference sequence). The CDR3 extends over 12 amino acids. CDR3 protein: CSAISPTGEQFF. As DNA, the CDR3 is TGCAGTGCTATTTCCCCAACCGGTGAGCAGTTCTTC.

This clonotype rates as medium-sized (0.01 to 0.1%). The chain employs TRBV7-3 and TRBJ2-6; D gene ambiguous. V lost 2 bases, J lost 2 bases, and 1 base lay in between. Germline CDR1 reads SGHTA; CDR2 reads FQGTGA. The CDR3 sequence is 13 residues long. The CDR3 sequence is CASSLPGANVLTF. CDR3 bases: TGTGCCAGCAGCTTACCTGGGGCCAACGTCCTGACTTTC.

The chain links TRBV6-6 to TRBJ2-3, with a tentative D call TRBD1 (5 bases). Germline assignment: CDR1 MNHNY and CDR2 SVGAGI (reference sequence). This CDR3 spans 16 amino acids. V lost 6 bases and J 2 bases, leaving 18 bases between the germline ends. The DNA of the CDR3 is TGTGCCAGCAGAAGACAGAGAGTCCCGATCACAGATACGCAGTATTTT. Translating it yields CASRRQRVPITDTQYF.

The J gene is TRBJ2-3, the V gene TRBV5-4, with D possibly being TRBD2 (5 bases). Trimming shortened V by 2 bases and J by 8 bases, and 15 bases separated the two germline ends. The CDR3 loop spans 14 amino acids. Germline V gives CDR1 SGHNT, CDR2 YYREEE (reference sequence). CDR3 sequence reads: CASSFRAPLATQYF. CDR3 bases: TGTGCCAGCAGCTTCCGGGCCCCCCTAGCTACGCAGTATTTT.